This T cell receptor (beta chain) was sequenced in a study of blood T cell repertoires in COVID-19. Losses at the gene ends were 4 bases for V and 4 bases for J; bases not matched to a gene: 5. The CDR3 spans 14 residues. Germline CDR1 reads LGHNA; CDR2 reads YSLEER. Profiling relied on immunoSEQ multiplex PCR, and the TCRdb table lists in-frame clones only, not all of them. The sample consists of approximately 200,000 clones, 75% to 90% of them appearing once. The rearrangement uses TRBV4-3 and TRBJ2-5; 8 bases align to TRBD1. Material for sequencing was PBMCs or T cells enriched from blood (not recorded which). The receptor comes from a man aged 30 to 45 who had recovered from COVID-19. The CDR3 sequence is CASSPRTGRETQYF. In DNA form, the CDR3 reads TGCGCCAGCAGCCCACGGACAGGGCGAGAGACCCAGTACTTC.